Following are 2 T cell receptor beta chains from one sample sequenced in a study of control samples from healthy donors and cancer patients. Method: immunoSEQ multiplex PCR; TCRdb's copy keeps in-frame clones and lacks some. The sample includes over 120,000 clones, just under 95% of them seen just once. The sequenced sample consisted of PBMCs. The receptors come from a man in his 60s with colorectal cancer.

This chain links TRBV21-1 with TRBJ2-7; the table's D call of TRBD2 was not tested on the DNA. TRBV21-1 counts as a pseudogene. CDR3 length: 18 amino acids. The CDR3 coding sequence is TGTGCCAGCAGCAAAGGGTTCGCGGGAGGCAAAAAAAGGGACGAGCAGTACTTC. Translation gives CASSKGFAGGKKRDEQYF.

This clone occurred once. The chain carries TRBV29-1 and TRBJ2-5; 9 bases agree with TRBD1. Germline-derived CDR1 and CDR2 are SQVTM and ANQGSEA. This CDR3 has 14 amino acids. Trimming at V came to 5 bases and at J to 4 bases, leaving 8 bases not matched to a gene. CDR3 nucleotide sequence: TGCAGCGTTCGAGAAGGGACAGGGCCAGAGACCCAGTACTTC. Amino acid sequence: CSVREGTGPETQYF.